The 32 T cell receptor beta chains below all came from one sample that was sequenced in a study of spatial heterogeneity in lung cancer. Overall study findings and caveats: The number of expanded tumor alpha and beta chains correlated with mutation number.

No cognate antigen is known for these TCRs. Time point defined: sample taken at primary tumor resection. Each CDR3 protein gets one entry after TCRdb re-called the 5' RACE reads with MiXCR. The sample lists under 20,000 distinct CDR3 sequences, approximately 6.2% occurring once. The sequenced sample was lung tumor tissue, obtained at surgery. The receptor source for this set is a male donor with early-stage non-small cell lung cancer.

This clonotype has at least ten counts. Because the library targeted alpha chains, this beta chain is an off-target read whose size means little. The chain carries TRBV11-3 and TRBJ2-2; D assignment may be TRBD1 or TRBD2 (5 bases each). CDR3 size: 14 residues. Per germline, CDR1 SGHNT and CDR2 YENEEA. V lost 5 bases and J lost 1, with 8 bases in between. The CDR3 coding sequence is TGTGCCAGCAGCCCGGGGCAGAACACCGGGGAGCTGTTTTTT. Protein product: CASSPGQNTGELFF.

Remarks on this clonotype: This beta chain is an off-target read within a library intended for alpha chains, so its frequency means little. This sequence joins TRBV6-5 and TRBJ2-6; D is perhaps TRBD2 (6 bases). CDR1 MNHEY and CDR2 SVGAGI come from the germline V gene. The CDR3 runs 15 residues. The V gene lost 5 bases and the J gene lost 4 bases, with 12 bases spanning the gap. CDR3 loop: CASSPLGGGANVLTF. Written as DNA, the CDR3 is TGTGCCAGCAGTCCCCTCGGGGGAGGGGCCAACGTCCTGACTTTC.

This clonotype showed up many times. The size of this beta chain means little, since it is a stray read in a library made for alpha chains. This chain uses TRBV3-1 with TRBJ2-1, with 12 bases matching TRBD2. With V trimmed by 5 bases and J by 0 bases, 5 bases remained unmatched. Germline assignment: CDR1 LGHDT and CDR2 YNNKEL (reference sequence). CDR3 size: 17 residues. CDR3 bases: TGTGCCAGCAGCGACGTGACTAGCGGGAGCTCCTACAATGAGCAGTTCTTC. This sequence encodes CASSDVTSGSSYNEQFF.

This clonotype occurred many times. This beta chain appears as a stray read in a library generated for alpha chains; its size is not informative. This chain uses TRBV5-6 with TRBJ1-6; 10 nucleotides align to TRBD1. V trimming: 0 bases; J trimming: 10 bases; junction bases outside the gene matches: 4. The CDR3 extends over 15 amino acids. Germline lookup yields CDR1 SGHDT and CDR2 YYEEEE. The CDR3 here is CASSLGQGARSPLHF. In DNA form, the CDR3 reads TGTGCCAGCAGCTTGGGACAGGGGGCGCGGTCACCCCTCCACTTT.

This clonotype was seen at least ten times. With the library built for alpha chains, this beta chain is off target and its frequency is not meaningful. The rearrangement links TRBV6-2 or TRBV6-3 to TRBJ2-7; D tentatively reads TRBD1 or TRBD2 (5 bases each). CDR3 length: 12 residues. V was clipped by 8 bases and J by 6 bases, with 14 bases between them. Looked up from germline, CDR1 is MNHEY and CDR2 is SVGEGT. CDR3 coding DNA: TGTGCCAGCGAGGGGAACTCTCGCGAGCAGTACTTC. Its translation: CASEGNSREQYF.

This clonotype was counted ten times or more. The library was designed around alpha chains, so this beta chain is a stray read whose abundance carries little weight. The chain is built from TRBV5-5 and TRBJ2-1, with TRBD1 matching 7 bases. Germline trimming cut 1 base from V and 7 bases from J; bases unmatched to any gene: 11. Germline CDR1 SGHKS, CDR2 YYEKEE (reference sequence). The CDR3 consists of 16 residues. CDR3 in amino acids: CASSLMSRGTGNEQFF. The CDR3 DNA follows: TGTGCCAGCAGCTTGATGAGCAGGGGGACGGGGAATGAGCAGTTCTTC.

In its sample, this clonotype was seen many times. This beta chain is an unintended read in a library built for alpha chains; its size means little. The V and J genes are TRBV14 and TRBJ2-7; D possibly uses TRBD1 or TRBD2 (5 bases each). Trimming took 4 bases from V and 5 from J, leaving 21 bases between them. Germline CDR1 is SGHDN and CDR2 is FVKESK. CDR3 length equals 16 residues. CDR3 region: CASSPPGFGAPHEQYF. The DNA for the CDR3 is TGTGCCAGCAGCCCGCCCGGCTTCGGGGCCCCCCACGAGCAGTACTTC.

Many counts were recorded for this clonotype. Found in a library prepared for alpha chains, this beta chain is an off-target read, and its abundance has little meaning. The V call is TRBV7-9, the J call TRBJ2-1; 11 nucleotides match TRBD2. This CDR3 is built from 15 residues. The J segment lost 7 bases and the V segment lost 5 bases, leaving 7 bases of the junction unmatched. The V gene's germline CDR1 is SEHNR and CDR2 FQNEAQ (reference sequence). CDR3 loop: CASSPGLAGWNEQFF. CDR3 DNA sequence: TGTGCCAGCAGCCCTGGACTAGCGGGCTGGAATGAGCAGTTCTTC.

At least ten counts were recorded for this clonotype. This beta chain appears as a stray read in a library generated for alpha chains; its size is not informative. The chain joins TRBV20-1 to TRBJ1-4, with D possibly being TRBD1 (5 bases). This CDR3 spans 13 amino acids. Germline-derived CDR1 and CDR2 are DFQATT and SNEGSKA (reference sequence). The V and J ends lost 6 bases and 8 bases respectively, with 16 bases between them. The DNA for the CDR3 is TGCAGTGCCTACGGGCAGGGAGGAGAAAAACTGTTTTTT. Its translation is CSAYGQGGEKLFF.

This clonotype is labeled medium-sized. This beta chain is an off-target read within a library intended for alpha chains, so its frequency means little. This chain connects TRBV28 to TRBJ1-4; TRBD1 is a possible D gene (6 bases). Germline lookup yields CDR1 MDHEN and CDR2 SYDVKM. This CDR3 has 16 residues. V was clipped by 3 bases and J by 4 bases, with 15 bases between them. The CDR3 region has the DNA TGTGCCAGCAGTTTTGCCCGGGGGCCTCTTAATGAAAAACTGTTTTTT. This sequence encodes CASSFARGPLNEKLFF.

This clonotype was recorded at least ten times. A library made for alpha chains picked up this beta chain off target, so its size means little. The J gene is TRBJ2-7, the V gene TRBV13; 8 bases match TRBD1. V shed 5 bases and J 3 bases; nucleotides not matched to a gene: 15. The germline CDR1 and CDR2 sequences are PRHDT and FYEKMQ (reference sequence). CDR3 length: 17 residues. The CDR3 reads CASSLTRGAGQVYEQYF. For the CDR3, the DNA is TGTGCCAGCAGCCTCACGAGAGGCGCGGGACAGGTCTACGAGCAGTACTTC.

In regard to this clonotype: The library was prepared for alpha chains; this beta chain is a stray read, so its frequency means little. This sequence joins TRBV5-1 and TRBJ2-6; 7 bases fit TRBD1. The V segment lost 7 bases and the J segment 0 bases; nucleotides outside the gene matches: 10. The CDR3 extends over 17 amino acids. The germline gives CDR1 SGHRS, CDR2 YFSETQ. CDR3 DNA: TGCGCCAGCGGCCTACAGGGGCTCGGCTCTGGGGCCAACGTCCTGACTTTC. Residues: CASGLQGLGSGANVLTF.

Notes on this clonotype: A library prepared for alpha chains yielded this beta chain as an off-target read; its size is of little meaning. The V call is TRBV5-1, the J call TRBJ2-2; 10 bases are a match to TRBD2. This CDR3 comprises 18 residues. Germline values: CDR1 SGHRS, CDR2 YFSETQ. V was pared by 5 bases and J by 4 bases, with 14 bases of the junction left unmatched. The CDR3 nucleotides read TGCGCCAGCAGGGCGGGACTAGCGCTGGAGCGGGGCACCGGGGAGCTGTTTTTT. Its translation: CASRAGLALERGTGELFF. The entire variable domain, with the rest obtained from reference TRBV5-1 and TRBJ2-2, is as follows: KAGVTQTPRYLIKTRGQQVTLSCSPISGHRSVSWYQQTPGQGLQFLFEYFSETQRNKGNFPGRFSGRQFSNSRSEMNVSTLELGDSALYLCASRAGLALERGTGELFFGEGSRLTVL.

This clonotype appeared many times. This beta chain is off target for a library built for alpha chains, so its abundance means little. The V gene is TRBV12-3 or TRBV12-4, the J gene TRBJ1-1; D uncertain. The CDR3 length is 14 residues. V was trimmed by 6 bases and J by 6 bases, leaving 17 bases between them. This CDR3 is CASSEEHFRAEAFF. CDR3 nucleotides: TGTGCCAGCAGCGAGGAGCACTTTAGGGCTGAAGCTTTCTTT.

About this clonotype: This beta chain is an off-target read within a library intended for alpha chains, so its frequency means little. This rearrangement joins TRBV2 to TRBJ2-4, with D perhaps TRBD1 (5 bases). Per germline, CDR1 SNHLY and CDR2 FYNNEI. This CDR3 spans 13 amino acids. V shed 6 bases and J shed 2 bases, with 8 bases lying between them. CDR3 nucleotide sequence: TGTGCCAGCAGGGGGCCTCCCAAAAACATTCAGTACTTC. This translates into CASRGPPKNIQYF.

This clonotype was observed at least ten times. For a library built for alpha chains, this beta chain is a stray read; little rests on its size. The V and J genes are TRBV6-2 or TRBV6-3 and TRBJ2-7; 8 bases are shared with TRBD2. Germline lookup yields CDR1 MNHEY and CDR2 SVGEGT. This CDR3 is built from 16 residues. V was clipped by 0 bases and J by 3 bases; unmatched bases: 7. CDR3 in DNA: TGTGCCAGCAGTTACTCGAGGGATCGGGGGGGCTACGAGCAGTACTTC. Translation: CASSYSRDRGGYEQYF.

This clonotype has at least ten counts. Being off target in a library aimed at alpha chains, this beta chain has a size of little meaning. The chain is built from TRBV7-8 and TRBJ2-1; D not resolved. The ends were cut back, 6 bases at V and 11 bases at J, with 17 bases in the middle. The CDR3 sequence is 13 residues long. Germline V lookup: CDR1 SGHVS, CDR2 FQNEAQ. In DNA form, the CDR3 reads TGTGCCAGCAGTACTATAGGAGAACTAAAGCAGTTCTTC. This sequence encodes CASSTIGELKQFF.

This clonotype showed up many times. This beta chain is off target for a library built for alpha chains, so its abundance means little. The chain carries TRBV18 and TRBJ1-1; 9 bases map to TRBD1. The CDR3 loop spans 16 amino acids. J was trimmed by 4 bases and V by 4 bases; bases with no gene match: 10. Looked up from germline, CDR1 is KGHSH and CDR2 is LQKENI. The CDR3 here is CASSLLTGGKGTEAFF. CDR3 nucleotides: TGTGCCAGCTCACTCCTCACAGGGGGCAAGGGCACTGAAGCTTTCTTT.

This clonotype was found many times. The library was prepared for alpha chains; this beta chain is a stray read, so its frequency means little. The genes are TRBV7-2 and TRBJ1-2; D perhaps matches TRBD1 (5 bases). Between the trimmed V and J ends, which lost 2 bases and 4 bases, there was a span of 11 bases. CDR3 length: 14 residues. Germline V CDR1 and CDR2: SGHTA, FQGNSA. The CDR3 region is CASSLSQGGYGYTF. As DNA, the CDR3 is TGTGCCAGCAGCTTATCGCAGGGAGGCTATGGCTACACCTTC.

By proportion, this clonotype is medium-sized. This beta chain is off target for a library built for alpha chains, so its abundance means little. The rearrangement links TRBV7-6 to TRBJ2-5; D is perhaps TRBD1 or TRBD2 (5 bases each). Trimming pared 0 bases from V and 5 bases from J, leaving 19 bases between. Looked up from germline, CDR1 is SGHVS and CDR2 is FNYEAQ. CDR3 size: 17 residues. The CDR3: CASSLAAVAGSTETQYF. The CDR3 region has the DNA TGTGCCAGCAGCTTAGCCGCCGTGGCAGGGAGTACGGAGACCCAGTACTTC.

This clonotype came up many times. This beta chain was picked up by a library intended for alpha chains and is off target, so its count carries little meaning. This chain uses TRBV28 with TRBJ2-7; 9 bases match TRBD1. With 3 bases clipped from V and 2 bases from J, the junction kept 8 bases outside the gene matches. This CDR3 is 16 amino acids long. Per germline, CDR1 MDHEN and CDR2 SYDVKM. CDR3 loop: CASSFCRQGGTYEQYF. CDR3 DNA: TGTGCCAGCAGTTTCTGTCGACAGGGGGGGACCTACGAGCAGTACTTC.

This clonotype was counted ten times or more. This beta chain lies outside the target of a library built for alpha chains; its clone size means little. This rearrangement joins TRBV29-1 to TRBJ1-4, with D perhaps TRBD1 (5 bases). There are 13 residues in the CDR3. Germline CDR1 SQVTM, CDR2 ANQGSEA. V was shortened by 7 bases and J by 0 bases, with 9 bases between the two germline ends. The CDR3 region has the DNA TGCAGCGGCTCAGGGACAACTAATGAAAAACTGTTTTTT. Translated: CSGSGTTNEKLFF.

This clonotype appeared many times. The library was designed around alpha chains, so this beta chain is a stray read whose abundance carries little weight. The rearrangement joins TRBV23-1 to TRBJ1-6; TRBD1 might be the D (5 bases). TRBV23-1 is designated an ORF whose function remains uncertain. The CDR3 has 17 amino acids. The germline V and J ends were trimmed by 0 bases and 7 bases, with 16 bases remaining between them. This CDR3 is CASSQSGGRTKNSPLHF. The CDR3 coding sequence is TGCGCCAGCAGTCAATCTGGGGGTCGGACTAAAAATTCACCCCTCCACTTT.

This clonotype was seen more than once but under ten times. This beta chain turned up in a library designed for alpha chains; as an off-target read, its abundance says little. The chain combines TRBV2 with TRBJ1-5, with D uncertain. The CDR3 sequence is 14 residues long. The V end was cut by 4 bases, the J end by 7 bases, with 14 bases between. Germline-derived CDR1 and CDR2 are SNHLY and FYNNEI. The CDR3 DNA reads TGTGCCAGCAGTGTAGGAAGCTTGAGGCAGCCCCAGCATTTT. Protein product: CASSVGSLRQPQHF. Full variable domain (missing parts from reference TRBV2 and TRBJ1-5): EPEVTQTPSHQVTQMGQEVILRCVPISNHLYFYWYRQILGQKVEFLVSFYNNEISEKSEIFDDQFSVERPDGSNFTLKIRSTKLEDSAMYFCASSVGSLRQPQHFGDGTRLSIL.

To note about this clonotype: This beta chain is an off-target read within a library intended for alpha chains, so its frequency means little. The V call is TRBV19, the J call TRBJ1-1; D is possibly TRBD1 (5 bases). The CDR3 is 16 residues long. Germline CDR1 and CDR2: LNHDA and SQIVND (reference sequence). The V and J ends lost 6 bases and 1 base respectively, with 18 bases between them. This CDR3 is CASRTSLGDGNTEAFF. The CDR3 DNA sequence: TGTGCCAGTAGAACCTCCCTGGGGGACGGGAACACTGAAGCTTTCTTT.

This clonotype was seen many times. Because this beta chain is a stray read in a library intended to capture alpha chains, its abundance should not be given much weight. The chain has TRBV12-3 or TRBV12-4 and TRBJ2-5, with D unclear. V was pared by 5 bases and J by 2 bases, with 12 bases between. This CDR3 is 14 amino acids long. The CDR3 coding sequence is TGTGCCAGCAGTCCCGGGCCGTCACAAGAGACCCAGTACTTC. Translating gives CASSPGPSQETQYF.

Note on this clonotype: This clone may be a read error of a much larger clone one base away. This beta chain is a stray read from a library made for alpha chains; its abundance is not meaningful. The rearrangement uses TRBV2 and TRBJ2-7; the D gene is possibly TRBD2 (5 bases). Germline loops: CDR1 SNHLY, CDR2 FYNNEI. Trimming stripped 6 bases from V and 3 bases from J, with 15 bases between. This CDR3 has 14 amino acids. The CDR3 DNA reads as TGTGCCAGCAGCCTTAGCGTGCCGGTCTACGAGCAGTACTTC. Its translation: CASSLSVPVYEQYF.

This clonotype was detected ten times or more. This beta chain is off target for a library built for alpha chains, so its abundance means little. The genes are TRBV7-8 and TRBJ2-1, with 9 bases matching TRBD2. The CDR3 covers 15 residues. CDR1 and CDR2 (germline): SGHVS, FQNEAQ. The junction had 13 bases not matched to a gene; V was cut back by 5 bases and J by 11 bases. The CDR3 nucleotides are TGTGCCAGCAGCCAACTAGCGGGTCGTACAATGAAGCAGTTCTTC. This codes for CASSQLAGRTMKQFF.

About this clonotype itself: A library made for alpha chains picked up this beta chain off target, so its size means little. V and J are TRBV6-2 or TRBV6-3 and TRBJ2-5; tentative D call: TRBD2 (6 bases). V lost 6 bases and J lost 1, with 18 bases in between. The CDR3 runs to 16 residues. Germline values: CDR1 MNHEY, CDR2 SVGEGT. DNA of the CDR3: TGTGCCAGCAGCCCCCTATATTCTAGCGCCCAAGAGACCCAGTACTTC. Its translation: CASSPLYSSAQETQYF.

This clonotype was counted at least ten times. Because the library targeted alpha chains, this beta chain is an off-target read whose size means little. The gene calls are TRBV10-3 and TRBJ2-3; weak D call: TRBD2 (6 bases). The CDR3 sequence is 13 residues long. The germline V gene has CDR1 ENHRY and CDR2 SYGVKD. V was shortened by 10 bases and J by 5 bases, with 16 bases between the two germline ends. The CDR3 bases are TGTGCCACCAATTCGGGGGACGGAGATACGCAGTATTTT. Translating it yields CATNSGDGDTQYF.

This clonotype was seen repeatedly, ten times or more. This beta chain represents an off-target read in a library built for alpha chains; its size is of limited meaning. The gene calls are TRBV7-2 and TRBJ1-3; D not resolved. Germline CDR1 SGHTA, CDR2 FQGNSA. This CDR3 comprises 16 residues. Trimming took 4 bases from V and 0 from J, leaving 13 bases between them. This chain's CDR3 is CASSSLGGSSGNTIYF. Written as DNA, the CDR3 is TGTGCCAGCAGCTCCTTAGGAGGGAGCTCTGGAAACACCATATATTTT.

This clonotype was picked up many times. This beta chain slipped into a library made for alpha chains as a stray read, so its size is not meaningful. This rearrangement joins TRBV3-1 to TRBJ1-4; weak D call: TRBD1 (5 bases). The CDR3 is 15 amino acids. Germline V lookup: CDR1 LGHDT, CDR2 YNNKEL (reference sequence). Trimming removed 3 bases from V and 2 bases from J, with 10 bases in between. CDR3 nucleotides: TGTGCCAGCAGCCACTCCAGGGTCACTAATGAAAAACTGTTTTTT. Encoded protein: CASSHSRVTNEKLFF.